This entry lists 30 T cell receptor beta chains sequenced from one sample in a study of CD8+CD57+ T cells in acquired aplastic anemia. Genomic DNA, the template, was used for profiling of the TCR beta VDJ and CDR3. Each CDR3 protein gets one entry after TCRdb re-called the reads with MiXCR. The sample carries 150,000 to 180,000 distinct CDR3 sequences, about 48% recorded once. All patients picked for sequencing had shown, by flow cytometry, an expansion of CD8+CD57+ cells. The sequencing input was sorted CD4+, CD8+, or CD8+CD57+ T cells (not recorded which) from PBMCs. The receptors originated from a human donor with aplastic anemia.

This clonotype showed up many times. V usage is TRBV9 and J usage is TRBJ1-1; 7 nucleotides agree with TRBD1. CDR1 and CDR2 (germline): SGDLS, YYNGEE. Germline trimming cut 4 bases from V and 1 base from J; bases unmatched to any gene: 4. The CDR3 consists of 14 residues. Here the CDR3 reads CASSLGGENTEAFF. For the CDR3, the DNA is TGTGCCAGCAGCCTAGGGGGCGAGAACACTGAAGCTTTCTTT.

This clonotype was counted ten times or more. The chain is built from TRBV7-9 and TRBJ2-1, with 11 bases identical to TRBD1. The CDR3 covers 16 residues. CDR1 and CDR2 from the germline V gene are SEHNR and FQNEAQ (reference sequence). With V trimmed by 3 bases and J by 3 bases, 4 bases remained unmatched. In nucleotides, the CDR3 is TGTGCCAGCAGCTTGGACAGGGGGCAATACTACAATGAGCAGTTCTTC. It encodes CASSLDRGQYYNEQFF.

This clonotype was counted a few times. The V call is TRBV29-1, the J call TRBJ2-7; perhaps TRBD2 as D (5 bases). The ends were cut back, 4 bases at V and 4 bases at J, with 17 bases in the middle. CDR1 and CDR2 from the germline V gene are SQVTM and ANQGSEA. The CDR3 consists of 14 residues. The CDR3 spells CSVAGSNIAYEQYF. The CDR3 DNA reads TGCAGCGTTGCGGGCAGTAACATAGCGTACGAGCAGTACTTC.

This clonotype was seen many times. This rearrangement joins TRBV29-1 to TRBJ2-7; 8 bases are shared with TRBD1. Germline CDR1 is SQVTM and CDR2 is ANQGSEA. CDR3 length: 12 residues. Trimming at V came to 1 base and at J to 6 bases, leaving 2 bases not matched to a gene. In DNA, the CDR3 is TGCAGCGTTGAAGGACAGGGGCTCGAGCAGTACTTC. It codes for CSVEGQGLEQYF.

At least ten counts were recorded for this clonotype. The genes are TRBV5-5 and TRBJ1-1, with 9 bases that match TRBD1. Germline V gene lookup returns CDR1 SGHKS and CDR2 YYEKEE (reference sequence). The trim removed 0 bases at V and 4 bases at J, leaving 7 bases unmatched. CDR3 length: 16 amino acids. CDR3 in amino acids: CASSLGTGEWATEAFF. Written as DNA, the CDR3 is TGTGCCAGCAGCTTGGGGACAGGGGAATGGGCCACTGAAGCTTTCTTT.

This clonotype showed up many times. The CDR3 nucleotides read TGTGCCAGCGGCCCAGACTACACCTTC. It yields the protein CASGPDYTF. The chain employs TRBV6-5 and TRBJ1-2; D unresolved. V lost 8 bases and J 10 bases, leaving 8 bases between the germline ends. Germline V gene data show CDR1 as MNHEY and CDR2 as SVGAGI. This CDR3 is built from 9 residues.

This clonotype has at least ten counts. The CDR3 is CASSLRDRGDTEAFF. CDR3 bases: TGTGCCAGCAGTTTGAGGGACAGGGGGGACACTGAAGCTTTCTTT. The chain couples TRBV6-5 to TRBJ1-1; 11 positions agree with TRBD1. CDR1 and CDR2 from the germline V gene are MNHEY and SVGAGI. Germline trimming cut 4 bases from V and 3 bases from J; bases unmatched to any gene: 4. This CDR3 region has 15 residues.

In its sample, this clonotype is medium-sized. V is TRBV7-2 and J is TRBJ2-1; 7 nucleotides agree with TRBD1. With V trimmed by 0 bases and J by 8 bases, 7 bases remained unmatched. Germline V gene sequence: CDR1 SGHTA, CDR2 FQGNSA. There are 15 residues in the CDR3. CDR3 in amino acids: CASSLAQGKGYEQFF. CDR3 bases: TGTGCCAGCAGCTTAGCACAGGGGAAGGGGTATGAGCAGTTCTTC.

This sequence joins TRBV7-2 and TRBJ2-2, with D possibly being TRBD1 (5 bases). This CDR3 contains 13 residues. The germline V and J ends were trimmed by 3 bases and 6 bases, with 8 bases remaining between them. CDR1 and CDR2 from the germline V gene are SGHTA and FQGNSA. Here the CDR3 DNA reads TGTGCCAGCAGCTTGAAAGGGGCCGGGGAGCTGTTTTTT. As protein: CASSLKGAGELFF.

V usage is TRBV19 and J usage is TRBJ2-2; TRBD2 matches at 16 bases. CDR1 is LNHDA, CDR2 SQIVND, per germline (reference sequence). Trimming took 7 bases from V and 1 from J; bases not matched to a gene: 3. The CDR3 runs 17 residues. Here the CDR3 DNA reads TGTGCCAGTATTGGGACTAGCGGGGGGGAGAACACCGGGGAGCTGTTTTTT. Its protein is CASIGTSGGENTGELFF. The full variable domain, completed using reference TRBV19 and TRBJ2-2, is DGGITQSPKYLFRKEGQNVTLSCEQNLNHDAMYWYRQDPGQGLRLIYYSQIVNDFQKGDIAEGYSVSREKKESFPLTVTSAQKNPTAFYLCASIGTSGGENTGELFFGEGSRLTVL.

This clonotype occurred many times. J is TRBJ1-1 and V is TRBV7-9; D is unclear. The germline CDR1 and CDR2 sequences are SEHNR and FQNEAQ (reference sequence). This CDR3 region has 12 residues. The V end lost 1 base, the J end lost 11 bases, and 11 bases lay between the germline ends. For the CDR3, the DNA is TGTGCCAGCAGCTTAGAGGACCCGTGGGCTTTCTTT. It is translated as CASSLEDPWAFF.

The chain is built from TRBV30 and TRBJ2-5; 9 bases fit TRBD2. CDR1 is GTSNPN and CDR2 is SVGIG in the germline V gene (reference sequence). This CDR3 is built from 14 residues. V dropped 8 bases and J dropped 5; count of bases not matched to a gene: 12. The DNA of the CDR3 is TGTGCCAGCAGCTCCAGCGGGGGGAGGGAGACCCAGTACTTC. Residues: CASSSSGGRETQYF.

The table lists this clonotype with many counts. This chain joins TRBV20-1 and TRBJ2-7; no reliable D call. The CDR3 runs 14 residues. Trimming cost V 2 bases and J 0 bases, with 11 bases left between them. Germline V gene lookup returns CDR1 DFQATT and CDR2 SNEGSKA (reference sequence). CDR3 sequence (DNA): TGCAGTGCTAGAAGTGGGCTCACCTCCTACGAGCAGTACTTC. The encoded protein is CSARSGLTSYEQYF.

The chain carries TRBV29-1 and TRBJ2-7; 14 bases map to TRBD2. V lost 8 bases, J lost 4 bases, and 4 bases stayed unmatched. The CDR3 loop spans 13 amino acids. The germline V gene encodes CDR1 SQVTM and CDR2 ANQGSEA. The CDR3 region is CSQGTSGGYEQYF. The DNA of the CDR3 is TGCAGCCAAGGGACTAGCGGGGGTTACGAGCAGTACTTC.

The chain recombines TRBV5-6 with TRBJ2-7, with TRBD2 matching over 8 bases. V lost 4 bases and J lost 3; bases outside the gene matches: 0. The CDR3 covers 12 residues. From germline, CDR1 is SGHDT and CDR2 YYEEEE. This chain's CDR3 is CASSTSGYEQYF. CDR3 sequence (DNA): TGTGCCAGCAGCACTAGCGGCTACGAGCAGTACTTC.

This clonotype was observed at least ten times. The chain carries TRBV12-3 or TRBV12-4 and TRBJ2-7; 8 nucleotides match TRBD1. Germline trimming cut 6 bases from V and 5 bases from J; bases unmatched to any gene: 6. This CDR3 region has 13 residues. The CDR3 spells CASSRRTGHEQYF. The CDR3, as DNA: TGTGCCAGCAGCCGTCGGACAGGGCACGAGCAGTACTTC.

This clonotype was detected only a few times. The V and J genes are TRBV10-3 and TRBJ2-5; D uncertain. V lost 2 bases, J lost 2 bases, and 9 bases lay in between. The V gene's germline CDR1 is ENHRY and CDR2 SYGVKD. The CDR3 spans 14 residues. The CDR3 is CAISEGESQETQYF. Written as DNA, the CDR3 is TGTGCCATCAGTGAGGGAGAGTCGCAAGAGACCCAGTACTTC.

The CDR3: CAIQGANTGELFF. CDR3 bases: TGTGCCATTCAGGGAGCGAACACCGGGGAGCTGTTTTTT. This sequence joins TRBV10-3 and TRBJ2-2; D assignment may be TRBD1 or TRBD2 (5 bases each). This CDR3 is built from 13 residues. With 9 bases removed from V and 0 bases from J, the gap between germline ends came to 8 bases. CDR1 ENHRY and CDR2 SYGVKD come from the germline V gene.

The CDR3 region has the DNA TGTGCCAGCAGTCGGACTAGCGGGGGGGCGGGCACCGGGGAGCTGTTTTTT. Amino acid sequence: CASSRTSGGAGTGELFF. V usage is TRBV6-1 and J usage is TRBJ2-2; 15 bases agree with TRBD2. Germline CDR1 reads MNHNS; CDR2 reads SASEGT. The V gene end was trimmed by 5 bases and the J gene end by 4 bases; junction bases not matched to a gene: 5. CDR3 length: 17 amino acids.

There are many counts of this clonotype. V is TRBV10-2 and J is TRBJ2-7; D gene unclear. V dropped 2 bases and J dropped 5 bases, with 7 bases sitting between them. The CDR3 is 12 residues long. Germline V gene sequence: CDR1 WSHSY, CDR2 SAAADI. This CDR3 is CASSEARDEQYF. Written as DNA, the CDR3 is TGCGCCAGCAGTGAGGCTAGGGACGAGCAGTACTTC.

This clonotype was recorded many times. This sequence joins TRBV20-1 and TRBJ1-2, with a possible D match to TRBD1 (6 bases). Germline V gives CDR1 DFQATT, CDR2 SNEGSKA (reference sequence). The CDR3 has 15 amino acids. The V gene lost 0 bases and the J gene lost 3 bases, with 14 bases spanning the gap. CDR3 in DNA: TGCAGTGCTAGAGAATTAGGGGGTCTCGACTATGGCTACACCTTC. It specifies CSARELGGLDYGYTF.

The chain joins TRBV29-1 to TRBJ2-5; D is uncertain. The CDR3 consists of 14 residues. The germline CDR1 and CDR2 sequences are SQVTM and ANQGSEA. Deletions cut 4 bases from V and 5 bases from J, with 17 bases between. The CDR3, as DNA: TGCAGCGTTGGGTCGGACGCGTCAGGCGAGACCCAGTACTTC. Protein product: CSVGSDASGETQYF.

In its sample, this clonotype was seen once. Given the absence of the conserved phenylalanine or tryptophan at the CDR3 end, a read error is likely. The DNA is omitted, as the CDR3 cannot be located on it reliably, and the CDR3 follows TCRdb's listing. This chain's CDR3 is CASSQFTS. The rearrangement joins TRBV7-2 to TRBJ2-6; the table assigns TRBD2, which was not confirmed against the DNA. Per germline, CDR1 SGHTA and CDR2 FQGNSA. The CDR3 region is 8 residues in length, termini included.

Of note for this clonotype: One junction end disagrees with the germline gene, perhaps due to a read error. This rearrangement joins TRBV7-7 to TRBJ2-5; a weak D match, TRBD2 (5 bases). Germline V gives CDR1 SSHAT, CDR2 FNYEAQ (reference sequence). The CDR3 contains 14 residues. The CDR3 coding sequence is TGTGCTAGCAGCTTATTTGTTAGCGACGAGACCCAGTACTTC. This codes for CASSLFVSDETQYF. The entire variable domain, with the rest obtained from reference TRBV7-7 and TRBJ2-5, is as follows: GAGVSQSPRYKVTKRGQDVTLRCDPISSHATLYWYQQALGQGPEFLTYFNYEAQPDKSGLPSDRFSAERPEGSISTLTIQRTEQRDSAMYRCASSLFVSDETQYFGPGTRLLVL.

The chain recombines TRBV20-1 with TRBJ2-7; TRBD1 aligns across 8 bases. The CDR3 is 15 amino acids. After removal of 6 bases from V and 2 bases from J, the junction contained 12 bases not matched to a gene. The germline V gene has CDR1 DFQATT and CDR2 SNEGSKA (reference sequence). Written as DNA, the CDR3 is TGCAGTGCCAGCAGCACCGGGACAGGTGCCTACGAGCAGTACTTC. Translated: CSASSTGTGAYEQYF.

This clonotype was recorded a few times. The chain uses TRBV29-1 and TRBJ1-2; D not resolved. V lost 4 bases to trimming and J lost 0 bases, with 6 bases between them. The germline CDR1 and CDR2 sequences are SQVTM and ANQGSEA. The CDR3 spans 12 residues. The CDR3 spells CSVGSPNYGYTF. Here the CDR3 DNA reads TGCAGCGTTGGGTCGCCTAACTATGGCTACACCTTC. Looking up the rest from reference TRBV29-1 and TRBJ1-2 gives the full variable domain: SAVISQKPSRDICQRGTSLTIQCQVDSQVTMMFWYRQQPGQSLTLIATANQGSEATYESGFVIDKFPISRPNLTFSTLTVSNMSPEDSSIYLCSVGSPNYGYTFGSGTRLTVV.

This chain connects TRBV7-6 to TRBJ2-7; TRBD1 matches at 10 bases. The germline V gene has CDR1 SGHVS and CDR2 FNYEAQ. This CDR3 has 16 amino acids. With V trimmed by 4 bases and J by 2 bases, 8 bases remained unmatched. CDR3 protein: CASSSDSGTGAYEQYF. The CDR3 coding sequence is TGTGCCAGCAGCTCAGATTCCGGGACAGGGGCCTACGAGCAGTACTTC.

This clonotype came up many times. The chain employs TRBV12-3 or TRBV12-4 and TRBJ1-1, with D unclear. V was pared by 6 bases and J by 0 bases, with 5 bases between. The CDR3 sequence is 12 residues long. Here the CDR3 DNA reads TGTGCCAGCAGGGATTTGAACACTGAAGCTTTCTTT. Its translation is CASRDLNTEAFF.

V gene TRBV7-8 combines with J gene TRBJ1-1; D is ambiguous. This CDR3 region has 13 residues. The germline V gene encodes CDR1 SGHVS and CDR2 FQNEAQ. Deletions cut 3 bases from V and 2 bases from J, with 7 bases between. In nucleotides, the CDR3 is TGTGCCAGCAGCTTGCGATATAACACTGAAGCTTTCTTT. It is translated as CASSLRYNTEAFF.

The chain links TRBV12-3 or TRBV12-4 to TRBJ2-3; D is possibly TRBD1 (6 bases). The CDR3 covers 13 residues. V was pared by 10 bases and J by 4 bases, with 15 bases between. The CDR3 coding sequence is TGTGCCATCACCGCAGGGGCGTCAGATACGCAGTATTTT. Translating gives CAITAGASDTQYF.